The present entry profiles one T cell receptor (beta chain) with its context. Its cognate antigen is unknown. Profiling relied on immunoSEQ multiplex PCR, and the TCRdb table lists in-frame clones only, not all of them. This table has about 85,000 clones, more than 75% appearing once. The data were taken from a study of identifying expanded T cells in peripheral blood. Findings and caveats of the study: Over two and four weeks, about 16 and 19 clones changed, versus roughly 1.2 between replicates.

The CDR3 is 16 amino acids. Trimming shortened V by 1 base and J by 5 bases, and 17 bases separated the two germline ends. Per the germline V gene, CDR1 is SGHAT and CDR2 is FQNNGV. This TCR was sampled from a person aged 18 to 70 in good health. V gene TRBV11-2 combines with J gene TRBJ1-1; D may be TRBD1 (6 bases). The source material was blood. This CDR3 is CASSLGFGGAQTEAFF. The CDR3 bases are TGTGCCAGCAGCTTAGGATTTGGGGGGGCGCAGACTGAAGCTTTCTTT.